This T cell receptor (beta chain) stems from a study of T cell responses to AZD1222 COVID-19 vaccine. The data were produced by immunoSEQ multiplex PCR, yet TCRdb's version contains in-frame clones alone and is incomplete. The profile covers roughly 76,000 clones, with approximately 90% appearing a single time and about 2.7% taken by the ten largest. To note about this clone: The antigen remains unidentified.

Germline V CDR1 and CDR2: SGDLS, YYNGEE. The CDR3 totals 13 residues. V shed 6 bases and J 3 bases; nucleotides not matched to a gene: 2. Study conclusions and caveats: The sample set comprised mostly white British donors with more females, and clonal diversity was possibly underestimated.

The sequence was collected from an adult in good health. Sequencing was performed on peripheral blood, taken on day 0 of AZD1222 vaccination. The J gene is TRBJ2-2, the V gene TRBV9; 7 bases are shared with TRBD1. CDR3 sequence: CASKGADTGELFF. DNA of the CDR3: TGTGCCAGCAAGGGGGCGGACACCGGGGAGCTGTTTTTT.